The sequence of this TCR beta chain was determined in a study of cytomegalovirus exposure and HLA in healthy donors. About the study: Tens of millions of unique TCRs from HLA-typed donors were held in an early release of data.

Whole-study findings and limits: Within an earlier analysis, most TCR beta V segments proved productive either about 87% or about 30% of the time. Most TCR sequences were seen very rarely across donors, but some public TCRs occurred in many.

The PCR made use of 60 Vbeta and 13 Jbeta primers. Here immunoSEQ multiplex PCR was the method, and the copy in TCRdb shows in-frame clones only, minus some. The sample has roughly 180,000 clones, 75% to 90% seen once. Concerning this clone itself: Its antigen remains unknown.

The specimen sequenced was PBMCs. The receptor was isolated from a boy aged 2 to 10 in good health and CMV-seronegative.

CDR3 protein: CASSRVSEAFF. Here the CDR3 DNA reads TGTGCCAGCAGCAGGGTATCTGAAGCTTTCTTT. This chain uses TRBV19 with TRBJ1-1; a possible D gene is TRBD1 (5 bases). Trimming took 9 bases from V and 6 from J, leaving 11 bases between them. Germline CDR1 and CDR2: LNHDA and SQIVND (reference sequence). This CDR3 is 11 amino acids long. The full variable domain, completed using reference TRBV19 and TRBJ1-1, is DGGITQSPKYLFRKEGQNVTLSCEQNLNHDAMYWYRQDPGQGLRLIYYSQIVNDFQKGDIAEGYSVSREKKESFPLTVTSAQKNPTAFYLCASSRVSEAFFGQGTRLTVV.